This TCR beta chain appears in the sequencing data of a study of blood T cell repertoires in COVID-19. Overall study: PBMCs, B-cell-depleted T cells, or T cells provided the cDNA or gDNA that made up the material.

Libraries were prepared by immunoSEQ multiplex PCR; TCRdb keeps only in-frame clonotypes and omits some of them. This table holds 140,000 to 150,000 clones, 80% to 90% found once. CDR1 and CDR2 from the germline V gene are SGHNT and YENEEA. The CDR3 is 14 amino acids. Trimming removed 1 base from V and 6 bases from J, with 11 bases in between. The chain is built from TRBV11-3 and TRBJ2-3; a possible D gene is TRBD2 (5 bases). The TCR sequence derives from a woman aged 55-70 years with COVID-19, enrolled during active disease. The sample taken for sequencing was peripheral blood. This chain's CDR3 is CASSLAAAVDTQYF. CDR3 DNA: TGTGCCAGCAGCTTAGCAGCGGCCGTCGATACGCAGTATTTT.